The clone carrying this T cell receptor beta chain was detected only a few times. Its matching antigen is unknown. The sample is drawn from a study of cytomegalovirus exposure and HLA in healthy donors. The V gene lost 0 bases and the J gene lost 4 bases, with 7 bases spanning the gap. Germline CDR1 reads SGDLS; CDR2 reads YYNGEE. CDR3 length: 13 residues. The PCR ran on 60 Vbeta and 13 Jbeta primers. Assay: immunoSEQ multiplex PCR; the TCRdb copy retains only in-frame clones and omits some. The top ten clones hold approximately 4.4% of a sample with 100,000 to 150,000 clones, roughly a tenth of them seen once. Study-level findings and limits: Cytomegalovirus association was assigned to around 150 TCR beta chains. In a later analysis, an Asian-associated ancestry cluster reportedly showed fewer N-insertions than the 666-donor mean. Equally common other TCR beta chains were less clonally expanded than HLA-associated ones, a later analysis found.

Sequenced material: PBMCs. The clonotype originates from a woman between 18 and 29 years old in good health and CMV-seropositive. This chain joins TRBV9 and TRBJ1-2, with D perhaps matching TRBD1 (6 bases). The CDR3 here is CASSVGDTYGYTF. CDR3 DNA: TGTGCCAGCAGCGTAGGGGACACCTATGGCTACACCTTC.